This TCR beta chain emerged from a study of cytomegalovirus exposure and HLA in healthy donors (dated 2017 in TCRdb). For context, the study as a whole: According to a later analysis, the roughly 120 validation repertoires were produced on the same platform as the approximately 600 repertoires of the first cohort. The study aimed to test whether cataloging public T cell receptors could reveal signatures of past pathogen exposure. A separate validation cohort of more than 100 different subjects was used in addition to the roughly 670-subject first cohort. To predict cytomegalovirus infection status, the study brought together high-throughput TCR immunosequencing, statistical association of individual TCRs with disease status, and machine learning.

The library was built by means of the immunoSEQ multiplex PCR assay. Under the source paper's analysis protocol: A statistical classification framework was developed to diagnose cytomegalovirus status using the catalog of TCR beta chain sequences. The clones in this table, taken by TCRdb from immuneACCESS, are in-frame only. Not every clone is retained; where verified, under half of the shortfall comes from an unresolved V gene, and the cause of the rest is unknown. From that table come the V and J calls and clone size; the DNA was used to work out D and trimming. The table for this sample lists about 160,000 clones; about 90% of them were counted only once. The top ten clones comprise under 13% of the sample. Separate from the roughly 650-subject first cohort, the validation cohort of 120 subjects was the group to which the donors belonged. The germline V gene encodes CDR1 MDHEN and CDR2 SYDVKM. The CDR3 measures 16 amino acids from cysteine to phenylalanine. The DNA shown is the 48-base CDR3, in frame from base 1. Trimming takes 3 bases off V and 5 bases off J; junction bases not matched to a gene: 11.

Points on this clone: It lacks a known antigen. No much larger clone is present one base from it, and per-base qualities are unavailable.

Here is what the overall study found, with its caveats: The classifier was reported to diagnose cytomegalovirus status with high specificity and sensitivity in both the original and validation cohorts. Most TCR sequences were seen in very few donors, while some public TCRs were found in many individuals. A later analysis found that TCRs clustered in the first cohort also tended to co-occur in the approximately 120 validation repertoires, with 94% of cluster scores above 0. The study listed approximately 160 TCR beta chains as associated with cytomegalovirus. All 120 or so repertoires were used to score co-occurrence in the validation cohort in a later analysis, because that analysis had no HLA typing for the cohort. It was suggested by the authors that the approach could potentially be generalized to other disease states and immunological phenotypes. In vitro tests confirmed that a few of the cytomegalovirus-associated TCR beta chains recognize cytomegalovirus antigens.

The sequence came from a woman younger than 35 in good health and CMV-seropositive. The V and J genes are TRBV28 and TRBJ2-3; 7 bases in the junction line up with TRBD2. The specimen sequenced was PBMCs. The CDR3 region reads CASSFSAGVRRDTQYF. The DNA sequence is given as TGTGCCAGCAGTTTTAGCGCGGGAGTCCGGAGAGATACGCAGTATTTT.